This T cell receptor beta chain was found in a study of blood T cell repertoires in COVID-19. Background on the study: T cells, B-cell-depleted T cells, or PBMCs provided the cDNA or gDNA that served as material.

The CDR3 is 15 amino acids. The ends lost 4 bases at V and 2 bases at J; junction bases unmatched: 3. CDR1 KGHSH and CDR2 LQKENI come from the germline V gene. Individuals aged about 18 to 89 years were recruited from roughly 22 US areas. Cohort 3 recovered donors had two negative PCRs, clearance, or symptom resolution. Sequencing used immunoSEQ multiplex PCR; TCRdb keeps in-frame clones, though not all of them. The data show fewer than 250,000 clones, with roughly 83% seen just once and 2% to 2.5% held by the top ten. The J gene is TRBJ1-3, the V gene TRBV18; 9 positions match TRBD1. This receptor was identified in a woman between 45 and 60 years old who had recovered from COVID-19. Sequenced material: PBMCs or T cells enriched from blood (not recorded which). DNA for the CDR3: TGTGCCAGCTCACTCGACAGGGGGACTGGAAACACCATATATTTT. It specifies CASSLDRGTGNTIYF.